The 6 T cell receptor beta chains reported below all come from one sample, sequenced in a study of T cells in Graves' hyperthyroidism and ophthalmopathy. Authors of the study amplified TCR beta CDR3 regions from RNA transcripts. Researchers ran a first-round RT-PCR on the TCR CDR3 using the HTBI primer set. TCRdb reprocessed the multiplex PCR reads via MiXCR and lists one record per CDR3 protein. The repertoire holds 600,000 to 850,000 distinct CDR3 sequences, with under 20% as singletons. The sample was blood. These receptors were taken from a woman in her forties or fifties with Graves' hyperthyroidism that later progressed to Graves' ophthalmopathy.

V usage is TRBV4-1 and J usage is TRBJ2-3, with D unclear. This CDR3 spans 13 amino acids. The germline V and J ends were trimmed by 0 bases and 8 bases, with 9 bases remaining between them. CDR1 and CDR2 (germline): MGHRA, YSYEKL. The CDR3 DNA sequence: TGCGCCAGCAGCCAAGATCAAGTGAGTACGCAGTATTTT. Translation: CASSQDQVSTQYF.

At least ten counts were recorded for this clonotype. The V and J genes are TRBV20-1 and TRBJ2-5, with 8 bases identical to TRBD2. The CDR3 extends over 13 amino acids. The V gene's germline CDR1 is DFQATT and CDR2 SNEGSKA (reference sequence). V was pared by 3 bases and J by 3 bases, with 3 bases of the junction left unmatched. Here the CDR3 reads CSASGGAEETQYF. CDR3 DNA: TGCAGTGCTAGCGGGGGGGCAGAAGAGACCCAGTACTTC.

Many counts were recorded for this clonotype. The chain uses TRBV6-1 and TRBJ2-7; 9 positions match TRBD1. The CDR3 is 16 residues long. Germline CDR1 is MNHNS and CDR2 is SASEGT. Unmatched junction bases numbered 15, after V lost 5 bases and J lost 7 bases. As DNA, the CDR3 is TGTGCCAGCAGTTCTCCCCACAGGGGGCAGGGTGGGGAGCAGTACTTC. It codes for CASSSPHRGQGGEQYF.

This clonotype was recorded many times. The chain has TRBV7-8 and TRBJ2-5; TRBD2 matches at 12 bases. Trimming removed 0 bases from V and 1 base from J; junction bases left unmatched: 9. The CDR3 covers 19 residues. CDR1 and CDR2 from the germline V gene are SGHVS and FQNEAQ. The CDR3 nucleotides are TGTGCCAGCAGCTTAGCCCGGGCCCTACTAGCGGGGGGCCAAGAGACCCAGTACTTC. Translating it yields CASSLARALLAGGQETQYF.

Notes on this clonotype: This could be a read error, since a much larger clone is one nucleotide away. V and J are TRBV3-1 and TRBJ2-3, with D unresolved. CDR1 and CDR2 from the germline V gene are LGHDT and YNNKEL (reference sequence). This CDR3 has 14 amino acids. The ends were cut back, 0 bases at V and 6 bases at J, with 10 bases in the middle. The CDR3 DNA is TGTGCCAGCAGCCAAGATTATATCCCCGATACGCAGTATTTT. Translated: CASSQDYIPDTQYF.

This clonotype occurred many times. This sequence joins TRBV11-2 and TRBJ1-1; the D gene is possibly TRBD1 (6 bases). This CDR3 region has 15 residues. Germline assignment: CDR1 SGHAT and CDR2 FQNNGV. Deletions cut 2 bases from V and 4 bases from J, with 14 bases between. CDR3 in amino acids: CASSLYGGLRTEAFF. CDR3 DNA sequence: TGTGCCAGCAGCTTATATGGGGGGCTGCGCACTGAAGCTTTCTTT.